This TCR beta chain appears in the sequencing data of a study of OX40 agonist ivuxolimab in advanced cancers. Looking at the study overall: Treatment received earlier with anti-PD-1, anti-PD-L1 or anti-CTLA-4 agents was allowed, and over 35% had some.

The V end was cut by 4 bases, the J end by 3 bases, with 13 bases between. CDR1 is KGHSH, CDR2 LQKENI, per germline. The CDR3 has 14 residues. Profiling relied on immunoSEQ multiplex PCR, and the TCRdb table lists in-frame clones only, not all of them. The sample yields some 59,000 clones, about nine tenths seen once. V and J are TRBV18 and TRBJ2-7; no clear D gene. The source of this sequence is an adult with an advanced solid tumor such as melanoma, head and neck, liver or kidney cancer. The input for sequencing was CD4+ or CD8+ T cells sorted from blood, taken in a trial of the OX40 agonist ivuxolimab. CDR3 DNA: TGTGCCAGCTCACAGGGTTTGGAGTACTACGAGCAGTACTTC. This sequence encodes CASSQGLEYYEQYF. Variable domain in full (rest from reference TRBV18 and TRBJ2-7): NAGVMQNPRHLVRRRGQEARLRCSPMKGHSHVYWYRQLPEEGLKFMVYLQKENIIDESGMPKERFSAEFPKEGPSILRIQQVVRGDSAAYFCASSQGLEYYEQYFGPGTRLTVT.